Sequencing of this TCR beta chain was carried out in a study of beta chain features in type 1 diabetes. This clone was detected a few times. The antigen remains undetermined. The investigators reverse transcribed all of the isolated RNA, so they sequenced expressed TCRB transcripts. TCRdb keeps only in-frame clones here, not all; method: immunoSEQ multiplex PCR. Of around 690,000 clones detected, around 12% appear once; the ten largest clones hold around 0.12%. Study observations and caveats: All four CD4+ subsets from Type 1 diabetes patients carried moderately but significantly shorter TCRB CDR3s.

Germline V gives CDR1 SGHVS, CDR2 FQNEAQ. This CDR3 spans 15 amino acids. The ends lost 1 base at V and 2 bases at J; junction bases unmatched: 5. The sample was naive CD4+ T cells from blood. V gene TRBV7-8 combines with J gene TRBJ2-7, with 7 bases aligning to TRBD2. The origin of this receptor is a man aged 25 to 40 with type 1 diabetes. The CDR3 DNA is TGTGCCAGCAGCTTAGTACGAGCGGGGACCTACGAGCAGTACTTC. It yields the protein CASSLVRAGTYEQYF.